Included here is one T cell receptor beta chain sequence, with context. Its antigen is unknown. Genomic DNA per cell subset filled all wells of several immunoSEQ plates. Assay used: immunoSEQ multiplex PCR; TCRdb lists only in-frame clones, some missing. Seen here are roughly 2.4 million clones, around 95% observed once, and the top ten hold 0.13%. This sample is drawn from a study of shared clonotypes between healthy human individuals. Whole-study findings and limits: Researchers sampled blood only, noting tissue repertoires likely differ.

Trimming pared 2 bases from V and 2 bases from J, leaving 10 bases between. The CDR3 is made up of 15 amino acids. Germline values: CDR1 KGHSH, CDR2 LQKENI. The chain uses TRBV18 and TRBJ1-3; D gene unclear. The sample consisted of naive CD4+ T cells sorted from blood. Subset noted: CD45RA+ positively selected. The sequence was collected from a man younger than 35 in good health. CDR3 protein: CASSPVPGPGNTIYF. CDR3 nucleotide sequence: TGTGCCAGCTCACCAGTCCCAGGACCTGGAAACACCATATATTTT.